This T cell receptor beta chain was identified in a study of blood T cells in healthy people across ages. Germline CDR1 is SGHVS and CDR2 is FNYEAQ. The CDR3 is 13 residues long. V was shortened by 3 bases and J by 5 bases, with 8 bases between the two germline ends. A second roughly 7 to 12 cycle PCR used barcoded and J-beta primers. Each single sample gave us at least 2.5 million CDR3-containing paired-end reads. TCRdb independently ran MiXCR on the 5' RACE reads; one entry per CDR3 protein. The sample shows roughly 680,000 distinct CDR3 sequences, about 50% of them seen only once. This clonotype was detected a few times. Its antigen is not known. Around 10 milliliters of peripheral blood were drawn from each donor. General study points: The long-lived group displayed more naive CD4+ cells, plus higher diversity, than the aged donors did.

The receptor was derived from a woman over 75 in good health. The material sequenced was blood. The V gene is TRBV7-6, the J gene TRBJ1-5, with D hard to call. CDR3 nucleotide sequence: TGTGCCAGCAGCTTGGATGATTATCAGCCCCAGCATTTT. It is translated as CASSLDDYQPQHF.